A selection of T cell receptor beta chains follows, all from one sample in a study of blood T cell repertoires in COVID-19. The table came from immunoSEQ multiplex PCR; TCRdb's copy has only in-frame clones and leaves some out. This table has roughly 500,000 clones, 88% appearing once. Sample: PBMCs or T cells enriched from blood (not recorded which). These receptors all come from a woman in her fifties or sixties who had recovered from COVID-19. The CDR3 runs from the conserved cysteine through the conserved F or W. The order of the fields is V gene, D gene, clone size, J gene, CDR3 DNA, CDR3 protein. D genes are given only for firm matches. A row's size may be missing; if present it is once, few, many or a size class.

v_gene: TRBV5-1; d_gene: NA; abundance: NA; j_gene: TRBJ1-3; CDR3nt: TGCGCCAGCAGCTGGTTACAGGTCGGCTCTGGAAACACCATATATTTT; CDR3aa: CASSWLQVGSGNTIYF
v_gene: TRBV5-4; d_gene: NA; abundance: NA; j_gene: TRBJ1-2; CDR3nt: TGTGCCAGCAGCTTGGAGTACCCGGGATCTGATGGCTACACCTTC; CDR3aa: CASSLEYPGSDGYTF
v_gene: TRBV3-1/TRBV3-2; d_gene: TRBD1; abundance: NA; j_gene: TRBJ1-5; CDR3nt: TGTGCCAGCAGCCAAGATCCCGGGGGGACAGGGGTTCGACCCCAGCATTTT; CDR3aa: CASSQDPGGTGVRPQHF
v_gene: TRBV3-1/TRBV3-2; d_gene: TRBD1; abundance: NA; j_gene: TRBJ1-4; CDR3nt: TGTGCCAGCAGCCAAAGGACAGGGGCCTCGGGAGAAAAACTGTTTTTT; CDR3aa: CASSQRTGASGEKLFF
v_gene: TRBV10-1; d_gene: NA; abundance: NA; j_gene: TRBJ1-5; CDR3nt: TGCGCCAGCGAGGACAGTCAGCCCCAGCATTTT; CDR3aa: CASEDSQPQHF
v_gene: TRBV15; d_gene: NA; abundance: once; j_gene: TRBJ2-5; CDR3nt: TGTGCCACCAGTGAACTACAGGCGTCCGTGACCCAGTACTTC; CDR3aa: CATSELQASVTQYF
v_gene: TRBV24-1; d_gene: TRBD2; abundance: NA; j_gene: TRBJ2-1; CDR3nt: TGTGCCACCAGTGATTCCCGGACTAGCGGGGGGGCCTCCTACAATGAGCAGTTCTTC; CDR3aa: CATSDSRTSGGASYNEQFF
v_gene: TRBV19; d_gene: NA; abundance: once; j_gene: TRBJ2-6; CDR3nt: TGTGCCAGCCATAGAATTTCCTCTGGGGCCAACGTCCTGACTTTC; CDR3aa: CASHRISSGANVLTF
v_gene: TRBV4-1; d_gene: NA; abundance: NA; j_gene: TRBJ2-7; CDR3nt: TGCGCCAGCTGGCCAAGCTCCTACGAGCAGTACTTC; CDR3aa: CASWPSSYEQYF
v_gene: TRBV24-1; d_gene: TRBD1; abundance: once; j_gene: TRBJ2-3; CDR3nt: TGTGCCACCAGTGGGCTGGACAGGGGGGGCACAGATACGCAGTATTTT; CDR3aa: CATSGLDRGGTDTQYF
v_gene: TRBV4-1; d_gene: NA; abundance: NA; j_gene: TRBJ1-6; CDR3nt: TGCGCCAGCAGCCAAGAGAGAGGGAGCTCCTATAATTCACCCCTCCACTTT; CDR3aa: CASSQERGSSYNSPLHF
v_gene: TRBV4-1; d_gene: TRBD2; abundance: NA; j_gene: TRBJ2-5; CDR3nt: TGCGCCAGCAGCCAAGAGGATCTCGCGGGGGGGAGATCGGAGACCCAGTACTTC; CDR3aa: CASSQEDLAGGRSETQYF
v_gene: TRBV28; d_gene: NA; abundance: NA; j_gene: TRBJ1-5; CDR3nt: TGTGCCAGCACTGTTCAGGGATTTCAGCCCCAGCATTTT; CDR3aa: CASTVQGFQPQHF
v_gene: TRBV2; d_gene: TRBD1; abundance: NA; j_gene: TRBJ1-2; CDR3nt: TGTGCCAGCAGTGAACAGGGGGTAATCTATGGCTACACCTTC; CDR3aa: CASSEQGVIYGYTF
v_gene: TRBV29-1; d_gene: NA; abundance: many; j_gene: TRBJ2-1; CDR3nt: TGCAGCGTTGCGGGATCCCCAAATGAGCAGTTCTTC; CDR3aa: CSVAGSPNEQFF
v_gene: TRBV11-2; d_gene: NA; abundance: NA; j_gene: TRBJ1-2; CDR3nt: TGTGCCAGCAGCTTGCGGGCCTCCTATGGCTACACCTTC; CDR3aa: CASSLRASYGYTF
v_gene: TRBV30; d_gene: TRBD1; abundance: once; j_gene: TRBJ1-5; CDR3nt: TGTGCCTGGAGTGTACAGGGGAATCAGCCCCAGCATTTT; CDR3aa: CAWSVQGNQPQHF
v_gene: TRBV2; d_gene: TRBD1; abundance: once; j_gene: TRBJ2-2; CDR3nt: TGTGCCAGCAGACCCGGGACAGACTACACCGGGGAGCTGTTTTTT; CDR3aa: CASRPGTDYTGELFF
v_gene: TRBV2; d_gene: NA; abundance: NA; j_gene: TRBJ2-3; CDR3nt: TGTGCCAGCAGTGAAAGGGCAGGGTGGAGCACAGATACGCAGTATTTT; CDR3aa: CASSERAGWSTDTQYF
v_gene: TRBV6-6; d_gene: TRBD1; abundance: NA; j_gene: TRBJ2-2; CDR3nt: TGTGCCAGCACCCGGACAGGGAACACCGGGGAGCTGTTTTTT; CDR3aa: CASTRTGNTGELFF
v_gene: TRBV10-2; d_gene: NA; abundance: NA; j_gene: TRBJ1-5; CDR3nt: TGCGCCAGCAGTGCTGTGGGGGCCTACAATCAGCCCCAGCATTTT; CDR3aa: CASSAVGAYNQPQHF
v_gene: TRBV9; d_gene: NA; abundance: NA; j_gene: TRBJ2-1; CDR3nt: TGTGCCAGCAGCGTAGGGGGCAAGGCCCATACACAGGAGCAGTTCTTC; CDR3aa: CASSVGGKAHTQEQFF
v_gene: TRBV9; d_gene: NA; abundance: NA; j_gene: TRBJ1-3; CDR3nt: TGTGCCAGCAGCGGGACATCCTCTGGAAACACCATATATTTT; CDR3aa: CASSGTSSGNTIYF
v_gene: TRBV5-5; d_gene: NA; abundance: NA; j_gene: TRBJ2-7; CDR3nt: TGTGCCAGCAGCCAACATAATCCCTACGAGCAGTACTTC; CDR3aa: CASSQHNPYEQYF
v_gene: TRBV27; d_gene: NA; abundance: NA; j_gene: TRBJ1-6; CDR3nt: TGTGCCAGCAGTTTAGCCAGGGATTCACCCCTCCACTTT; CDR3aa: CASSLARDSPLHF
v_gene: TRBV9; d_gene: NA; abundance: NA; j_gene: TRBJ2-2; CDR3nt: TGTGCCAGCAGCCGGGTTTTAGGGGCCGGGGAGCTGTTTTTT; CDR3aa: CASSRVLGAGELFF
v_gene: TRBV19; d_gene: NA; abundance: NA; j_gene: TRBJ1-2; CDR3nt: TGTGCCAGTAGTACCGACAGGAACCCTACCCACTATGGCTACACCTTC; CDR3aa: CASSTDRNPTHYGYTF
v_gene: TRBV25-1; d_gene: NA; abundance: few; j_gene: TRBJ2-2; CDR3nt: TGTGCCAGCAGTGATGCGGAGCTTCACACCGGGGAGCTGTTTTTT; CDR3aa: CASSDAELHTGELFF
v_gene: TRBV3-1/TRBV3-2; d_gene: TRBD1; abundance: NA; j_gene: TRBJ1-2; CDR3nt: TGTGCCAGCAGCTTACAGGGGGGCAGAGGCTATGGCTACACCTTC; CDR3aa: CASSLQGGRGYGYTF
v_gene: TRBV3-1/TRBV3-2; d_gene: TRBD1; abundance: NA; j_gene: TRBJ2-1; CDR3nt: TGTGCCAGCAGCCTCCAGACAGGGGGCATATACAATGAGCAGTTCTTC; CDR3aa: CASSLQTGGIYNEQFF
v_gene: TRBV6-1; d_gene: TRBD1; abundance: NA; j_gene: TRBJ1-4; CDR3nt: TGTGCCAGCAGTGAACACGGACAGGGGGATGAAAAACTGTTTTTT; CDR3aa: CASSEHGQGDEKLFF
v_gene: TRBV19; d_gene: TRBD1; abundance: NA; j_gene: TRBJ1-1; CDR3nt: TGTGCCAGTAGTATAAGGGACAGGGAAACTGAAGCTTTCTTT; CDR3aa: CASSIRDRETEAFF
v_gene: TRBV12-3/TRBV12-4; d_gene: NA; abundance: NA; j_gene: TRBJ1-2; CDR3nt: TGTGCCAGCAGTTTGCGTAATGGCTACACCTTC; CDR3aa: CASSLRNGYTF